This T cell receptor beta chain is from a study of identical twins. Overall study findings and caveats: Models predicted less out-of-frame TCR alpha sharing in monozygotic twins than was found. While abundant cord blood beta clonotypes carried fewer insertions, memory repertoires showed no such pattern. Invariant MAIT and iNKT cells are populations that could partly confound zero-insertion analyses.

In germline, CDR1 is LGHDT, CDR2 YNNKEL (reference sequence). This CDR3 has 14 amino acids. Trimming stripped 5 bases from V and 4 bases from J, with 14 bases between. Concerning this clonotype itself: Its antigen remains unidentified.

A universal primer binding site was introduced by template switching. The final cDNA contained unique molecular identifiers. MiXCR was run by TCRdb on the 5' RACE reads, yielding one entry per CDR3 protein. The sample yields roughly 1,500,000 distinct CDR3 sequences, 25% to 35% seen once. V is TRBV3-1 and J is TRBJ1-2, with D uncertain. Sequencing was done on a sample of cord blood. The origin of this receptor is a newborn girl in good health. The CDR3: CASSEGIRLYGYTF. As DNA, the CDR3 is TGTGCCAGCAGCGAAGGAATCAGGCTCTATGGCTACACCTTC.